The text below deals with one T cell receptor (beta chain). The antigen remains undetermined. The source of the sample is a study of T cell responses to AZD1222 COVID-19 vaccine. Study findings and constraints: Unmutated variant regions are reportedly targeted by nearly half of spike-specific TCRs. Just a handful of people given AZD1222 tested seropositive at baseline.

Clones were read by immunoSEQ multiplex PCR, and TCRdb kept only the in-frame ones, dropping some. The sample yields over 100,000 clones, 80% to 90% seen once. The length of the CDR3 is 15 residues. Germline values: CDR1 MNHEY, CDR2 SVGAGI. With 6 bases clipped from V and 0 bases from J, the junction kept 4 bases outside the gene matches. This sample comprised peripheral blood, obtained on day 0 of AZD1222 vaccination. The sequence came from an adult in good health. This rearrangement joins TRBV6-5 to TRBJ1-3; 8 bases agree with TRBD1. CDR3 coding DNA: TGTGCCAGCAGGGGGACAGGCCCCTCTGGAAACACCATATATTTT. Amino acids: CASRGTGPSGNTIYF.